This T cell receptor beta chain was sequenced during a study of CD8 T cells in Susac syndrome. The germline gives CDR1 KGHDR, CDR2 SFDVKD. The V gene lost 5 bases and the J gene lost 7 bases, with 7 bases spanning the gap. This CDR3 has 11 residues. RNA, at roughly 0.5 to 1 ug, was reverse transcribed with random hexamers. TCRdb redid the calling of the immunoSEQ multiplex PCR reads with MiXCR, one entry per CDR3 protein. The profile shows around 190,000 distinct CDR3 sequences, approximately 95% of them singletons. The receptor was isolated from a human donor with multiple sclerosis. This chain joins TRBV24-1 and TRBJ2-5, with D possibly called TRBD1 or TRBD2 (5 bases each). The sample consisted of CD8+ T cells from PBMCs. CDR3 coding DNA: TGTGCCACCAGTGCTGGGGGGACCCAGTACTTC. Translating it yields CATSAGGTQYF.